This T cell receptor (beta chain) was found in a study of T cell responses to AZD1222 COVID-19 vaccine listed by TCRdb under 2021. Turning to the overall study: A total of about 240 trial participants underwent TCR sequencing, of whom 200 to 220 received two doses of AZD1222 and around 26 received two doses of the MenACWY control vaccine. Trial participants were enrolled by age into 18-55, 56-69 and 70-plus year subgroups, with around 150, 28 and 57 TCR-sequenced participants respectively. The investigation overall reported the following: The whole spike protein was spanned by vaccine-associated CD4 TCRs, and dominant responses were seen in regions 160-218 and 743-854. Participants were mostly white British and included more females than males, and it was suggested by the authors that clonal diversity may have been underestimated. Conclusions about previously exposed vaccinees are limited because only five to seven AZD1222 recipients were SARS-CoV-2 seropositive at baseline. Because no samples from the day 14 peak response were available, repertoires could be characterized only after the peak T cell response. Spike-specific TCR breadth and depth rose significantly after two AZD1222 doses compared with day 0 and with MenACWY recipients. The 56-69-year group was small, and its depth increase did not reach significance, likely because of low power. Reportedly, close to half of the unique spike-specific TCRs recognized epitopes lying outside the regions that are mutated in the B.1.351 and B.1.1.7 variants.

The sample's time point, from its label and the paper: about 28 days (+/-7) after the second vaccine dose. Because spike-specific TCR depth and breadth did not differ between the two schedules, AZD1222 recipients who got a second dose at roughly 4 weeks were pooled with those who got a second dose at roughly 12 weeks. Vaccinee samples were obtained from the UK trials COV001 and COV002, which included a single-blind randomized controlled phase 2/3 trial of AZD1222 (ChAdOx1 nCoV-19) in healthy adults. Trial participant PBMC samples were collected at day 0 and day 28 after the second dose for TCRbeta chain sequencing. As to this clone: Its antigen specificity is not known. No qualities accompany the bases; no much larger clone lies one base away.

The CDR3 regions of human TCRbeta chains were subjected to immunosequencing. As for the authors' bioinformatics: TCRs in the repertoires were compared against a reference library of SARS-CoV-2-specific TCRs that had been generated with the MIRA antigen-specificity platform. Breadth was defined as the fraction of unique TCRs that were SARS-CoV-2-associated. Depth was defined as the fraction of total T cells that were SARS-CoV-2-associated. Each spike-specific TCR was assigned to its reactive spike region and to a CD4 or CD8 class using the MIRA data. Log10-transformed breadth and depth values were compared by one-way ANOVA with Sidak's multiple comparisons tests. The immuneACCESS repertoire file appears here via TCRdb, limited to in-frame rearrangements. These files lack a portion of the clones; in checked studies, under half of the deficit traces to unresolved V genes, and the cause of the others is not known. That table furnishes V, J and clone size, whereas the DNA furnished D and trimming. Here the sample has fewer than 150,000 clones; approximately 90% occur a single time. 3.5% to 4% of the sample comes from the top ten.

Trimming costs V 2 bases and J 8 bases, and their ends lie 18 bases apart. The germline V gene gives CDR1 as SNHLY and CDR2 as FYNNEI. From cysteine to phenylalanine, the CDR3 is 16 amino acids long. The retained sequence is limited to the CDR3, 48 bases, with the frame set at the first base. The chain uses TRBV2 and TRBJ1-4, and TRBD1 may be the D gene, going by 6 matching bases. The sample in question was peripheral blood, obtained 28 days after the second AZD1222 dose. The clonotype comes from an adult who received the AZD1222 COVID-19 vaccine. The DNA sequence is as follows: TGTGCCAGCAGTGAAAGGAGGGGGATGGGAGGCGAAAAACTGTTTTTT. Translated, this gives CASSERRGMGGEKLFF.